This T cell receptor (beta chain) was captured in a study of beta chain features in type 1 diabetes. Study outcomes and limitations: The question of HLA type influencing TCRB rearrangement was one that remained unresolved here. TCRB CDR3s were moderately but significantly shorter in Type 1 diabetes patients in all four CD4+ subsets.

Expressed TCRB transcripts got sequenced, as all isolated RNA was reverse transcribed. Naive, central memory and regulatory T cell samples yielded around 3.3 million reads on average. TCRdb keeps only in-frame clones here, not all; method: immunoSEQ multiplex PCR. Of around 300,000 clones in the sample, 15% were seen once. This clone was counted only a few times. Antigen: not known. Sorted populations all had greater than 95% purity. This sequence was found in a man aged 18 to 35 with type 1 diabetes. The sequenced sample consisted of naive CD4+ T cells from blood.

This CDR3 is CASSPGTRGGTGELFF. The CDR3 DNA reads as TGTGCCAGCAGCCCCGGGACTAGAGGGGGCACCGGGGAGCTGTTTTTT. V gene TRBV7-6 combines with J gene TRBJ2-2; 8 bases are a match to TRBD2. Trimming removed 5 bases from V and 4 bases from J; junction bases left unmatched: 9. Germline V gives CDR1 SGHVS, CDR2 FNYEAQ. The CDR3 has 16 residues.